This is a list of T cell receptor beta chains from one sample in a study of blood T cell repertoires in COVID-19. Method: immunoSEQ multiplex PCR; TCRdb's copy keeps in-frame clones and lacks some. Counted here are about 12,000 clones, 73% occurring once; the ten biggest clones make up 30%. Sequenced input: peripheral blood. These receptors all stem from a human donor in a cohort sampled during active COVID-19. Both conserved end residues are part of each CDR3. Fields, in order: CDR3 protein, CDR3 DNA, CDR3 length, D gene, V gene, J gene, clone size. D genes are given only for firm matches. Only part of the rows carry a size: once, few, many, or a class if the clone is expanded.

CDR3 protein: CASSLGGTGGEKLFF; CDR3 DNA: TGTGCCAGCAGCTTAGGGGGGACAGGGGGTGAAAAACTGTTTTTT; CDR3 length: 15; D gene: TRBD1; V gene: TRBV13; J gene: TRBJ1-4; clone size: -
CDR3 protein: CASSYHPGTTYEQYF; CDR3 DNA: TGTGCCAGCAGTTACCATCCCGGGACAACCTACGAGCAGTACTTC; CDR3 length: 15; D gene: -; V gene: TRBV6-6; J gene: TRBJ2-7; clone size: few
CDR3 protein: CASSLPRAAGNTIYF; CDR3 DNA: TGTGCCAGCAGTTTACCCCGCGCGGCTGGAAACACCATATATTTT; CDR3 length: 15; D gene: -; V gene: TRBV6-2/TRBV6-3; J gene: TRBJ1-3; clone size: once
CDR3 protein: CSASGRLAGVYEQYF; CDR3 DNA: TGCAGTGCTAGTGGTCGACTAGCGGGAGTTTACGAGCAGTACTTC; CDR3 length: 15; D gene: TRBD2; V gene: TRBV20-1; J gene: TRBJ2-7; clone size: -
CDR3 protein: CASSPRRGGTGELFF; CDR3 DNA: TGTGCCAGCAGCCCAAGGAGGGGGGGCACCGGGGAGCTGTTTTTT; CDR3 length: 15; D gene: -; V gene: TRBV5-4; J gene: TRBJ2-2; clone size: once
CDR3 protein: CASRVQGKEAFF; CDR3 DNA: TGTGCCAGCAGGGTACAGGGGAAGGAGGCTTTCTTT; CDR3 length: 12; D gene: TRBD1; V gene: TRBV28; J gene: TRBJ1-1; clone size: -
CDR3 protein: CASSKLDREETQYF; CDR3 DNA: TGTGCCAGCAGCAAATTGGACAGGGAAGAGACCCAGTACTTC; CDR3 length: 14; D gene: TRBD1; V gene: TRBV4-2; J gene: TRBJ2-5; clone size: medium-sized
CDR3 protein: CVRSLDQSYEQYF; CDR3 DNA: TGTGTCAGAAGCTTAGATCAGTCCTACGAGCAGTACTTC; CDR3 length: 13; D gene: -; V gene: TRBV7-5; J gene: TRBJ2-7; clone size: -
CDR3 protein: CASSYNRFAGELFF; CDR3 DNA: TGTGCCAGCAGCTACAACAGGTTTGCCGGGGAGCTGTTTTTT; CDR3 length: 14; D gene: -; V gene: TRBV5-8; J gene: TRBJ2-2; clone size: -
CDR3 protein: CASSDGRFF; CDR3 DNA: TGTGCCAGCAGTGACGGGAGGTTCTTC; CDR3 length: 9; D gene: TRBD2; V gene: TRBV2; J gene: TRBJ2-7; clone size: -
CDR3 protein: CASSLGGRVSEAFF; CDR3 DNA: TGTGCCAGCAGCTTAGGCGGCAGGGTGTCGGAAGCTTTCTTT; CDR3 length: 14; D gene: -; V gene: TRBV7-8; J gene: TRBJ1-1; clone size: once
CDR3 protein: CASSREYTDTQYF; CDR3 DNA: TGTGCCAGCAGTCGGGAGTACACAGATACGCAGTATTTT; CDR3 length: 13; D gene: -; V gene: TRBV6-5; J gene: TRBJ2-3; clone size: -
CDR3 protein: CASSPGTSHTQYF; CDR3 DNA: TGTGCCAGCAGTCCCGGGACTAGCCATACGCAGTATTTT; CDR3 length: 13; D gene: TRBD2; V gene: TRBV12-3/TRBV12-4; J gene: TRBJ2-3; clone size: -
CDR3 protein: CASSAQRDSNEQFF; CDR3 DNA: TGTGCCAGCAGTGCCCAGAGGGACAGCAATGAGCAGTTCTTC; CDR3 length: 14; D gene: TRBD1; V gene: TRBV2; J gene: TRBJ2-1; clone size: medium-sized
CDR3 protein: CASSVDGVSEQYF; CDR3 DNA: TGTGCCAGCAGCGTAGACGGGGTTTCCGAGCAGTACTTC; CDR3 length: 13; D gene: -; V gene: TRBV9; J gene: TRBJ2-7; clone size: few
CDR3 protein: CASSLRPGGAGYEQYF; CDR3 DNA: TGTGCCAGCAGCCTGAGACCGGGAGGCGCGGGTTACGAGCAGTACTTC; CDR3 length: 16; D gene: TRBD2; V gene: TRBV9; J gene: TRBJ2-7; clone size: -
CDR3 protein: CASSPIGQAGETQYF; CDR3 DNA: TGTGCCAGCAGCCCAATCGGGCAGGCGGGGGAGACCCAGTACTTC; CDR3 length: 15; D gene: -; V gene: TRBV7-3; J gene: TRBJ2-5; clone size: -
CDR3 protein: CASGLRDRVSEQYF; CDR3 DNA: TGTGCCAGCGGCCTCCGGGACAGGGTTTCCGAGCAGTACTTC; CDR3 length: 14; D gene: TRBD1; V gene: TRBV6-5; J gene: TRBJ2-7; clone size: -
CDR3 protein: CSVGLSQETQYF; CDR3 DNA: TGCAGCGTTGGACTAAGCCAAGAGACCCAGTACTTC; CDR3 length: 12; D gene: -; V gene: TRBV29-1; J gene: TRBJ2-5; clone size: -
CDR3 protein: CASSPGTEETQYF; CDR3 DNA: TGTGCCAGCTCACCAGGGACAGAAGAGACCCAGTACTTC; CDR3 length: 13; D gene: TRBD1; V gene: TRBV18; J gene: TRBJ2-5; clone size: once
CDR3 protein: CATSRDYATGVGNTIYF; CDR3 DNA: TGTGCCACCAGCAGAGATTACGCTACAGGGGTTGGAAACACCATATATTTT; CDR3 length: 17; D gene: TRBD1; V gene: TRBV15; J gene: TRBJ1-3; clone size: -
CDR3 protein: CASSQGGRAPYEQYF; CDR3 DNA: TGTGCCAGCAGCCAAGGCGGGAGGGCCCCCTACGAGCAGTACTTC; CDR3 length: 15; D gene: TRBD2; V gene: TRBV4-2; J gene: TRBJ2-7; clone size: -
CDR3 protein: CASSLPSYEQYF; CDR3 DNA: TGCGCCAGCAGCTTGCCCAGTTACGAGCAGTACTTC; CDR3 length: 12; D gene: -; V gene: TRBV5-1; J gene: TRBJ2-7; clone size: once
CDR3 protein: CASRPWTGGDQPQHF; CDR3 DNA: TGTGCCAGTAGACCCTGGACAGGGGGGGATCAGCCCCAGCATTTT; CDR3 length: 15; D gene: TRBD1; V gene: TRBV19; J gene: TRBJ1-5; clone size: -
CDR3 protein: CASSLVRLVAGNGYTF; CDR3 DNA: TGTGCCAGCAGCTTAGTTCGTCTGGTGGCAGGGAATGGCTACACCTTC; CDR3 length: 16; D gene: -; V gene: TRBV7-2; J gene: TRBJ1-2; clone size: -
CDR3 protein: CASSQPGQGIYEQYF; CDR3 DNA: TGTGCCAGCTCACAACCGGGACAGGGAATTTACGAGCAGTACTTC; CDR3 length: 15; D gene: TRBD1; V gene: TRBV18; J gene: TRBJ2-7; clone size: -
CDR3 protein: CASSYALLGSSTDTQYF; CDR3 DNA: TGTGCCAGCAGCTACGCGCTACTAGGCTCTAGCACAGATACGCAGTATTTT; CDR3 length: 17; D gene: -; V gene: TRBV5-6; J gene: TRBJ2-3; clone size: few
CDR3 protein: CASTPGLAAYEQYF; CDR3 DNA: TGTGCCAGCACCCCGGGACTAGCGGCCTACGAGCAGTACTTC; CDR3 length: 14; D gene: TRBD2; V gene: TRBV28; J gene: TRBJ2-7; clone size: -
CDR3 protein: CAERGLAGELFF; CDR3 DNA: TGTGCAGAGCGAGGGCTGGCCGGGGAGCTGTTTTTT; CDR3 length: 12; D gene: -; V gene: TRBV7-9; J gene: TRBJ2-2; clone size: -
CDR3 protein: CASSLVGGRETQYF; CDR3 DNA: TGTGCCAGCAGCTTAGTAGGGGGCAGGGAGACCCAGTACTTC; CDR3 length: 14; D gene: TRBD1; V gene: TRBV7-2; J gene: TRBJ2-5; clone size: -
CDR3 protein: CASRAGAKETQYF; CDR3 DNA: TGCGCCAGCAGGGCGGGAGCGAAAGAGACCCAGTACTTC; CDR3 length: 13; D gene: TRBD2; V gene: TRBV10-1; J gene: TRBJ2-5; clone size: -
CDR3 protein: CASSRPGDYLSEQYF; CDR3 DNA: TGTGCCAGCAGCCGGCCTGGGGACTACCTCTCCGAGCAGTACTTC; CDR3 length: 15; D gene: TRBD2; V gene: TRBV5-4; J gene: TRBJ2-7; clone size: -
CDR3 protein: CASSLRQGLYEQYF; CDR3 DNA: TGCGCCAGCAGCTTGCGGCAGGGCCTCTACGAGCAGTACTTC; CDR3 length: 14; D gene: -; V gene: TRBV5-1; J gene: TRBJ2-7; clone size: medium-sized
CDR3 protein: CASRVTGFQPQHF; CDR3 DNA: TGTGCCAGCAGGGTGACAGGGTTTCAGCCCCAGCATTTT; CDR3 length: 13; D gene: TRBD1; V gene: TRBV28; J gene: TRBJ1-5; clone size: -
CDR3 protein: CASSLTGQASGNTIYF; CDR3 DNA: TGTGCCAGCAGCTTAACTGGACAGGCCTCTGGAAACACCATATATTTT; CDR3 length: 16; D gene: TRBD1; V gene: TRBV7-9; J gene: TRBJ1-3; clone size: -
CDR3 protein: CASGLAHRAGYGYTF; CDR3 DNA: TGTGCTAGTGGTTTAGCACACAGGGCAGGCTATGGCTACACCTTC; CDR3 length: 15; D gene: -; V gene: TRBV12-5; J gene: TRBJ1-2; clone size: -
CDR3 protein: CASSLEASGSGGELFF; CDR3 DNA: TGTGCCAGCAGCTTAGAGGCTAGCGGGAGTGGCGGGGAGCTGTTTTTT; CDR3 length: 16; D gene: TRBD2; V gene: TRBV7-3; J gene: TRBJ2-2; clone size: -
CDR3 protein: CASTKQGAEAFF; CDR3 DNA: TGTGCCAGCACCAAACAGGGAGCTGAAGCTTTCTTT; CDR3 length: 12; D gene: -; V gene: TRBV6-6; J gene: TRBJ1-1; clone size: -
CDR3 protein: CASSLRAGGPTGELFF; CDR3 DNA: TGTGCCAGCAGCTTAAGGGCGGGAGGGCCCACCGGGGAGCTGTTTTTT; CDR3 length: 16; D gene: TRBD2; V gene: TRBV7-3; J gene: TRBJ2-2; clone size: -
CDR3 protein: CASSGQYSNQPQHF; CDR3 DNA: TGTGCCAGCAGTGGACAATATAGCAATCAGCCCCAGCATTTT; CDR3 length: 14; D gene: -; V gene: TRBV7-9; J gene: TRBJ1-5; clone size: few
CDR3 protein: CASSPRTWREGYEQYF; CDR3 DNA: TGTGCCAGCAGCCCCAGGACTTGGCGGGAGGGCTACGAGCAGTACTTC; CDR3 length: 16; D gene: TRBD2; V gene: TRBV11-3; J gene: TRBJ2-7; clone size: -
CDR3 protein: CATSGPGRLGLAGGPDEQFF; CDR3 DNA: TGTGCCACCAGTGGTCCGGGACGCCTGGGACTAGCGGGAGGGCCAGATGAGCAGTTCTTC; CDR3 length: 20; D gene: TRBD2; V gene: TRBV24-1; J gene: TRBJ2-1; clone size: once
CDR3 protein: CAIRGDRAGELFF; CDR3 DNA: TGTGCCATCAGGGGCGACAGGGCTGGGGAGCTGTTTTTT; CDR3 length: 13; D gene: TRBD1; V gene: TRBV10-3; J gene: TRBJ2-2; clone size: -
CDR3 protein: CASSSDRARGAEAFF; CDR3 DNA: TGCGCCAGCAGCTCTGACAGGGCGCGTGGGGCTGAAGCTTTCTTT; CDR3 length: 15; D gene: TRBD1; V gene: TRBV5-1; J gene: TRBJ1-1; clone size: once
CDR3 protein: CASSPRTGMNEQYF; CDR3 DNA: TGTGCCAGCTCACCCCGGACAGGGATGAACGAGCAGTACTTC; CDR3 length: 14; D gene: TRBD1; V gene: TRBV18; J gene: TRBJ2-7; clone size: few
CDR3 protein: CASSLGNRGPNEKLFF; CDR3 DNA: TGCGCCAGCAGCTTGGGCAACAGGGGGCCTAATGAAAAACTGTTTTTT; CDR3 length: 16; D gene: TRBD1; V gene: TRBV5-1; J gene: TRBJ1-4; clone size: -